This T cell receptor (beta chain) was profiled in a study of PD-1 blockade in classical Hodgkin lymphoma. Study-wide findings and caveats: Partial responders and progressors had significantly lower baseline TCR diversity. Repertoires differed for reasons still undefined, possibly disease activity or prior therapy.

Germline CDR1 reads MNHEY; CDR2 reads SVGAGI. V lost 6 bases to trimming and J lost 1 base; unmatched junction nucleotides: 2. CDR3 length: 13 amino acids. Brentuximab vedotin exposure varied among the patients, all of whom had relapsed after autologous stem cell transplantation. The study recorded best responses of complete response, partial response or progressive disease. This clone has a handful of counts. Antigen specificity is unknown. Measured with immunoSEQ multiplex PCR; TCRdb has only the in-frame clones, and not every one. The sample has some 50,000 clones; 65% to 85% are singletons. The sample consisted of peripheral blood mononuclear cells (PBMCs), taken at baseline. This chain connects TRBV6-5 to TRBJ2-5; TRBD2 matches 7 bases. This sequence was found in a human donor with classical Hodgkin lymphoma. The CDR3 reads CASRRGIQETQYF. CDR3 in DNA: TGTGCCAGCAGGCGGGGGATCCAAGAGACCCAGTACTTC.